The 18 T cell receptor beta chains reported below all come from one sample, sequenced in a study of molecular identifiers for immune sequencing clone quantification. In TCRdb, the PCR reads were re-called with MiXCR into one record per CDR3 protein. The sample holds some 89,000 distinct CDR3 sequences, 20% to 25% seen once. Material: naive CD8+ T cells from blood, with Jurkat cell RNA spiked in. The subset here: FACS-sorted CD8+CD4-CCR7+CD45RA+ naive T cells. All receptors derive from a human donor in good health. Some libraries in this study had Jurkat cell RNA spiked in.

Remarks on this clonotype: A much larger clone differs from this one at a single base, so this may be a read error. The rearrangement links TRBV20-1 to TRBJ2-7; D is unclear. CDR3 length equals 12 residues. Germline V lookup: CDR1 DFQATT, CDR2 SNEGSKA (reference sequence). CDR3: CSAGFDGYEQCF. The CDR3 region has the DNA TGCAGTGCTGGGTTCGACGGCTACGAGCAGTGCTTC.

This clonotype came up many times. This chain connects TRBV20-1 to TRBJ2-3; 7 bases line up with TRBD1. There are 16 residues in the CDR3. The trim removed 0 bases at V and 7 bases at J, leaving 13 bases unmatched. Germline V gene data show CDR1 as DFQATT and CDR2 as SNEGSKA (reference sequence). CDR3 protein: CSARETGVLVSYTQYF. The CDR3 DNA is TGCAGTGCTAGAGAAACAGGGGTCCTGGTCAGCTATACGCAGTATTTT.

This clonotype occurred many times. This sequence joins TRBV5-5 and TRBJ2-6; no definite D call. Germline V gene sequence: CDR1 SGHKS, CDR2 YYEKEE (reference sequence). V shed 0 bases and J shed 0 bases, with 4 bases lying between them. This CDR3 region has 15 residues. The CDR3 spells CASSLEDSGANVLTF. The CDR3 nucleotides read TGTGCCAGCAGCTTGGAGGACTCTGGGGCCAACGTCCTGACTTTC.

This clonotype came up a few times. This chain links TRBV4-1 with TRBJ2-7; unclear D gene. Trimming shortened V by 5 bases and J by 1 base, and 9 bases separated the two germline ends. The CDR3 is 13 residues long. Germline CDR1 is MGHRA and CDR2 is YSYEKL. The CDR3 region has the DNA TGCGCCAGCAGCTCACCTCCTTCCTACGAGCAGTACTTC. Its translation: CASSSPPSYEQYF.

This clonotype showed up many times. V gene TRBV7-9 combines with J gene TRBJ1-1; no definite D call. There are 11 residues in the CDR3. Between the trimmed V and J ends, which lost 7 bases and 4 bases, there was a span of 7 bases. CDR1 is SEHNR, CDR2 FQNEAQ, per germline (reference sequence). The CDR3 bases are TGTGCCAGCACCGGGAGCACTGAAGCTTTCTTT. Amino acids: CASTGSTEAFF.

This clonotype turned up a few times. A read error may account for a junction end that differs from germline. V and J are TRBV19 and TRBJ2-7; TRBD1 aligns across 9 bases. The CDR3 extends over 16 amino acids. From germline, CDR1 is LNHDA and CDR2 SQIVND (reference sequence). CDR3 in DNA: TGTGCCAGTAGCCATAATCCGGGACAGGGCTCCCACGAGCAGTACTTC. Residues: CASSHNPGQGSHEQYF.

This clonotype was recorded at least ten times. The V and J genes are TRBV29-1 and TRBJ2-5; either TRBD1 or TRBD2 may supply D (5 bases each). V was trimmed by 7 bases and J by 3 bases, leaving 15 bases between them. Germline CDR1 and CDR2: SQVTM and ANQGSEA. The CDR3 consists of 13 residues. The CDR3 loop reads CSASQGTEETQYF. The CDR3 region has the DNA TGCAGCGCCAGCCAAGGGACCGAAGAGACCCAGTACTTC.

This clonotype was counted at least ten times. The rearrangement joins TRBV9 to TRBJ2-3; D unclear. CDR3 length: 12 amino acids. Germline loops: CDR1 SGDLS, CDR2 YYNGEE. V lost 3 bases to trimming and J lost 4 bases, with 6 bases between them. The CDR3 DNA reads as TGTGCCAGCAGCGCGGAAGCAGATACGCAGTATTTT. Amino acids: CASSAEADTQYF.

In this sample, this clonotype turned up many times. V and J are TRBV24-1 and TRBJ2-2; tentative D call: TRBD1 (5 bases). Trimming removed 4 bases at V and 0 bases at J, with 14 bases between. CDR3 length equals 17 residues. Germline V CDR1 and CDR2: KGHDR, SFDVKD. CDR3 sequence (DNA): TGTGCCACCAGTGACCACCCGACAGACGCGAACACCGGGGAGCTGTTTTTT. It translates to CATSDHPTDANTGELFF.

In its sample, this clonotype was seen many times. This chain joins TRBV6-1 and TRBJ2-5, with D possibly TRBD1 on 6 matching bases. Germline CDR1 and CDR2: MNHNS and SASEGT. The CDR3 sequence is 14 residues long. Trimming removed 5 bases from V and 1 base from J, with 11 bases in between. The CDR3 reads CASSILTGQETQYF. The CDR3, as DNA: TGTGCCAGCAGTATCCTGACAGGCCAAGAGACCCAGTACTTC.

Concerning this clonotype itself: This may arise from a read error, as a much more abundant clone is one base away. The chain carries TRBV7-9 and TRBJ2-2, with D hard to call. The CDR3 is made up of 16 amino acids. Germline values: CDR1 SEHNR, CDR2 FQNEAQ (reference sequence). CDR3 nucleotide sequence: TGTGCCAGCAGCTCACCGGGCCTCGGTCTCACCGAGGAGCTGTTTTTT. It codes for CASSSPGLGLTEELFF.

This clonotype was seen once. A single base separates this from a much larger clone, so it may be a read error. V is TRBV19 and J is TRBJ2-7, with D perhaps matching TRBD2 (8 bases). CDR3 length: 14 residues. The V gene's germline CDR1 is LNHDA and CDR2 SQIVND (reference sequence). This CDR3 is CARSIAGTAYEQYF. CDR3 coding DNA: TGTGCCAGAAGTATAGCGGGGACAGCCTACGAGCAGTACTTC.

In its sample, this clonotype was seen many times. The chain is built from TRBV2 and TRBJ2-4, with no clear D. The CDR3 is 10 residues long. Germline V gene sequence: CDR1 SNHLY, CDR2 FYNNEI. V lost 3 bases and J lost 7, with 1 base in between. CDR3 DNA: TGTGCCAGCAGTGACAACATTCAGTACTTC. It specifies CASSDNIQYF.

Remarks on this clonotype: A much larger clone differs from this one at a single base, so this may be a read error. The V and J genes are TRBV12-3 or TRBV12-4 and TRBJ2-3; possible D gene TRBD2, 5 bases. V lost 5 bases and J 6 bases, leaving 21 bases between the germline ends. This CDR3 comprises 16 residues. CDR3 sequence: CASSIWEYQSSDTQYF. CDR3 nucleotide sequence: TGTGCCAGCAGTATATGGGAGTACCAAAGCTCTGATACGCAGTATTTT.

The sample holds many counts of this clonotype. The chain uses TRBV10-3 and TRBJ2-3, with D maybe TRBD1 (6 bases). The germline gives CDR1 ENHRY, CDR2 SYGVKD. This CDR3 comprises 15 residues. Trimming pared 2 bases from V and 0 bases from J, leaving 9 bases between. CDR3 in DNA: TGTGCCATCAGTGAGACAGGGAAAAGCACAGATACGCAGTATTTT. This encodes CAISETGKSTDTQYF.

Comments on this clonotype: This may come from a read error, since a much larger clone is one base off. The chain links TRBV7-9 to TRBJ2-7; D is perhaps TRBD2 (5 bases). The CDR3 loop spans 13 amino acids. Per germline, CDR1 SEHNR and CDR2 FQNEAQ (reference sequence). The ends were cut back, 6 bases at V and 5 bases at J, with 14 bases in the middle. The chain's CDR3 is CASRTVPGDEQYF. The CDR3 DNA reads as TGTGCCAGCAGAACGGTCCCCGGGGACGAGCAGTACTTC.

This clonotype came up many times. This chain connects TRBV7-9 to TRBJ2-2, with 10 positions matching TRBD1. Germline CDR1 SEHNR, CDR2 FQNEAQ (reference sequence). The CDR3 totals 17 residues. V was clipped by 4 bases and J by 2 bases; unmatched bases: 7. CDR3 amino acids: CASSSPTGGINTGELFF. CDR3 bases: TGTGCCAGCAGCTCCCCGACAGGGGGCATTAACACCGGGGAGCTGTTTTTT.

This clonotype has a handful of counts. The chain joins TRBV6-6 to TRBJ2-5; 12 bases are shared with TRBD2. This CDR3 spans 16 amino acids. Germline CDR1 reads MNHNY; CDR2 reads SVGAGI (reference sequence). The V and J ends lost 5 bases and 2 bases, in that order; junction bases with no gene match: 6. The CDR3 DNA follows: TGTGCCAGCAGTCGTCTTGGGACTAGCGGGCAAGAGACCCAGTACTTC. This sequence encodes CASSRLGTSGQETQYF.